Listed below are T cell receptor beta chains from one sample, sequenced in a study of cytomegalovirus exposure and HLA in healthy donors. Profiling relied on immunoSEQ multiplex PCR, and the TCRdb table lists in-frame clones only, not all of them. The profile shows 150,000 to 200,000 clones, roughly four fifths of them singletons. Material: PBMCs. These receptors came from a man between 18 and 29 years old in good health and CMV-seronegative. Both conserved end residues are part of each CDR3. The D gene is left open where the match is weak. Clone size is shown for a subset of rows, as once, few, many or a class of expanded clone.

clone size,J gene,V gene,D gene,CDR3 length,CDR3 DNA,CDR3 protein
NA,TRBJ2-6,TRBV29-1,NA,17,TGCAGCGTTGATTGGGGCAGGAGATTTTCTGGGGCCAACGTCCTGACTTTC,CSVDWGRRFSGANVLTF
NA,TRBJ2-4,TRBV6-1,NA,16,TGTGCCAGCAGTGAGCAGGGGCTTCTAGCCAAAAACATTCAGTACTTC,CASSEQGLLAKNIQYF
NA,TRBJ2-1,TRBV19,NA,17,TGTGCCAGTAGTACCAGGACAGGAGGGATCTCCTACAATGAGCAGTTCTTC,CASSTRTGGISYNEQFF
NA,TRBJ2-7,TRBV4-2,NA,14,TGTGCCAGCTCGATACAGGGTCCTTACTACGAGCAGTACTTC,CASSIQGPYYEQYF
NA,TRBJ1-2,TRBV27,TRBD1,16,TGTGCCAGCTACTCGGGACAGTCGACTACTAACTATGGCTACACCTTC,CASYSGQSTTNYGYTF
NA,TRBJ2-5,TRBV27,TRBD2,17,TGTGCCAGCAGTTTATCACCCAGACTAGCGAGAGAAGAGACCCAGTACTTC,CASSLSPRLAREETQYF
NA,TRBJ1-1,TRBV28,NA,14,TGTGCCAGCAGACCTCCGGGGGGGAACCGTGAAGCTTTCTTT,CASRPPGGNREAFF
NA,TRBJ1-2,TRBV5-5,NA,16,TGTGCCAGCAGCTTCGGCCTACGGCCTGGGAGCTACGGCTACACCTTC,CASSFGLRPGSYGYTF
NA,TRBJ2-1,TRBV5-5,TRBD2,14,TGTGCCAGCAGACCGCTAGCGGGGGGCAATGAGCAGTTCTTC,CASRPLAGGNEQFF
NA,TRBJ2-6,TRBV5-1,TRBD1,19,TGCGCCAGCAGCTTGGATAGGGACAGCCTGAGCTCTGGGGCCAACGTCCTGACTTTC,CASSLDRDSLSSGANVLTF
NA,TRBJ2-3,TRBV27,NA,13,TGTGCCAGAGGAAGGGGGAGGGTCGATACGCAGTATTTT,CARGRGRVDTQYF
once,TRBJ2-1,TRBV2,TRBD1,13,TGTGCCAGCAGCACGACAGGGGTCAATGAGCAGTTCTTC,CASSTTGVNEQFF
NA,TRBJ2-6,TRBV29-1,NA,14,TGCAGCGTTAATGAGCCCTCTGGGGCCAACGTCCTGACTTTC,CSVNEPSGANVLTF
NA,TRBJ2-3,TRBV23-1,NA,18,TGCGCCACCCGGGGGGCCGGCGCTTGGGGCAGATGCACAGATACGCAGTATTTT,CATRGAGAWGRCTDTQYF
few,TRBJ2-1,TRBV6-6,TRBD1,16,TGTGCCAGCAGTTACTCGACAGGGGAAGGTGGTAATGAGCAGTTCTTC,CASSYSTGEGGNEQFF
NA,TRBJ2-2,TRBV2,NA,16,TGTGCCAGCAGGGGGAAAGCGGCGGTGAACACCGGGGAGCTGTTTTTT,CASRGKAAVNTGELFF
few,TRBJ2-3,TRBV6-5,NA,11,TGTGCCAGCAGCCTAGGAAATACGCAGTATTTT,CASSLGNTQYF
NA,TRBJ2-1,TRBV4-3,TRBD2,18,TGCGCCAGCAGCAAGGGACTAGCGGGGGGGCCGGGCTCCAATGAGCAGTTCTTC,CASSKGLAGGPGSNEQFF
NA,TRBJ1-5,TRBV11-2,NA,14,TGTGCCAGCAGTCGGTCTGGGGCCAATCAGCCCCAGCATTTT,CASSRSGANQPQHF
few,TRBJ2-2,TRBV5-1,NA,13,TGCGCCAGCAGCTTTGATGGTTGGCGGGAGCTGTTTTTT,CASSFDGWRELFF
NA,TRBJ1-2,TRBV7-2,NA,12,TGTGCCAGCAGCTTAGATTACGGTGGCTACACCTTC,CASSLDYGGYTF
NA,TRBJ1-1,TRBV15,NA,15,TGTGCCACCAGCAGAAACGCTATTGGACAGTCCGAAGCTTTCTTT,CATSRNAIGQSEAFF
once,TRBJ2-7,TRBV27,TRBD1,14,TGTGCCAGCACCGCCGGGACAGGGACGTACGAGCAGTACTTC,CASTAGTGTYEQYF
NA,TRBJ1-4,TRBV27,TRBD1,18,TGCGCCAGCAGTTTTGGGCCGTTCAGGACAGGGCCAAACGAAAAACTGTTTTTT,CASSFGPFRTGPNEKLFF
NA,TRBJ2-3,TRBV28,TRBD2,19,TGTGCCAGCAGTGGACTAGCGGGAGCTCTCCTCGCGGGCACAGATACGCAGTATTTT,CASSGLAGALLAGTDTQYF
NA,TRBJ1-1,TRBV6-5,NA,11,TGTGCCAGCAGCGCATCGGCTGAAGCTTTCTTT,CASSASAEAFF
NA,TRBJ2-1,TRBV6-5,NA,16,TGTGCCAGCAGTTACTCGCGGGACCCACCCATCAATGAGCAGTTCTTC,CASSYSRDPPINEQFF
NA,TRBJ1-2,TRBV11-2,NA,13,TGTGCCAGCAGCTTAGGCCGGAACTATGGCTACACCTTC,CASSLGRNYGYTF
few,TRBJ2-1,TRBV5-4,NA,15,TGTGCCAGCAGCTTGGGAGCGGAAATCTACAATGAGCAGTTCTTC,CASSLGAEIYNEQFF
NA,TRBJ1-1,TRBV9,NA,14,TGTGCCAGCAGCCGTCAGCCGGGGAGCACTGAAGCTTTCTTT,CASSRQPGSTEAFF
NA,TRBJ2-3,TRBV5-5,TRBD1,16,TGTGCCAGCAGTTGGGGACAGGGTTGGGGCACAGATACGCAGTATTTT,CASSWGQGWGTDTQYF
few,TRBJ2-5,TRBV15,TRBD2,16,TGTGCCACCAGCTCAGGACTAGCGGGAAGTAAAGAGACCCAGTACTTC,CATSSGLAGSKETQYF
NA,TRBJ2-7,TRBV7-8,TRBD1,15,TGTGCCACGTTTAGGGGGACAGCACCGAACTACGAGCAGTACTTC,CATFRGTAPNYEQYF
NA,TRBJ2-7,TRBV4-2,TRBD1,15,TGTGCCAGCAGCCAAGTGGGGGACAGGGCCTACGAGCAGTACTTC,CASSQVGDRAYEQYF
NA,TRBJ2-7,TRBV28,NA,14,TGTGCCAGCAGTTTAGGGGGCAGGGTCTACGAGCAGTACTTC,CASSLGGRVYEQYF
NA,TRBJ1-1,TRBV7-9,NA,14,TGTGCCAGCAGCTTAGGGCAGTTAAACACTGAAGCTTTCTTT,CASSLGQLNTEAFF
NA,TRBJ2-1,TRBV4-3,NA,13,TGCGCCAGCAGCAGGGGCAACTACAATGAGCAGTTCTTC,CASSRGNYNEQFF
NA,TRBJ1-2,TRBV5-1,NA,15,TGCGCCAGCAGCCCCGACGGGGGGCGAGACTATGGCTACACCTTC,CASSPDGGRDYGYTF
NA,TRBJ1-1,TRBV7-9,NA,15,TGTGCCAGCAGCACCCGACAGGAAATGAACACTGAAGCTTTCTTT,CASSTRQEMNTEAFF
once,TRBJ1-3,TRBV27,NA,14,TGTGCCAGCAGTCCCGACAGCTCTGGAAACACCATATATTTT,CASSPDSSGNTIYF
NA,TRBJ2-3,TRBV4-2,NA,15,TGTGCCAGCAGCGTAATGACTGTAAGCACAGATACGCAGTATTTT,CASSVMTVSTDTQYF
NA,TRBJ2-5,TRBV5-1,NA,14,TGCGCCAGCAGCATGCTGGGACTTCAAGAGACCCAGTACTTC,CASSMLGLQETQYF
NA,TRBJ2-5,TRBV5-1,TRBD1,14,TGCGCCAGCAGGCCCGGGACAGGGCCCGTGACCCAGTACTTC,CASRPGTGPVTQYF
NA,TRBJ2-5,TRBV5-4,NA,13,TGTGCCAGCAGCTCCGAATGGGCAGTGGCCCAGTACTTC,CASSSEWAVAQYF
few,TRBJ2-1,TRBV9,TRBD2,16,TGTGCCAGCAGCGCCCGGAGGCTAGCGGCCTACAATGAGCAGTTCTTC,CASSARRLAAYNEQFF
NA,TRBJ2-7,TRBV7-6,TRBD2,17,TGTGCCAGCAGCTTAGCCCCGACTAGCGGGAGCCCCTACGAGCAGTACTTC,CASSLAPTSGSPYEQYF
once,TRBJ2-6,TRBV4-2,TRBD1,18,TGTGCCAGCAGCCAACCTTTGACAGGGGTGGACGGGGCCAACGTCCTGACTTTC,CASSQPLTGVDGANVLTF
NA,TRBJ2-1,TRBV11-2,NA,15,TGTGCCAGCAGCTTCCCACCCGGGGGTAGTCATGAGCAGTTCTTC,CASSFPPGGSHEQFF
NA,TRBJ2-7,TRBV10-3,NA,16,TGTGCCATCAGGGAGTCAGACCCAAACCGCGGGTACGAGCAGTACTTC,CAIRESDPNRGYEQYF
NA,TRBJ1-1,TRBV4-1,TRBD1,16,TGCGCCAGCAGCCTATTAACAGGGGCGGGGAACACTGAAGCTTTCTTT,CASSLLTGAGNTEAFF
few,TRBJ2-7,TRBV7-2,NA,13,TGTGCCAGCAGCTTGCGGTACGACTACGAGCAGTACTTC,CASSLRYDYEQYF
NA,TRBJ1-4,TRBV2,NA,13,TGTGCCACCCAAGGAGAATCGAATGAAAAACTGTTTTTT,CATQGESNEKLFF
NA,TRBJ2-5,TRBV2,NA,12,TGTGCCAGCAGTGTCCAACAAGAGACCCAGTACTTC,CASSVQQETQYF
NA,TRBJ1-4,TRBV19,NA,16,TGTGCCAGTAGTACTTTACAACAGGTGACCCGTGAAAAACTGTTTTTT,CASSTLQQVTREKLFF
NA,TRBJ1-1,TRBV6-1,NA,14,TGTGCCAGCATACAGGGTTCCATGAACACTGAAGCTTTCTTT,CASIQGSMNTEAFF